Each of the 17 T cell receptor beta chains below was sequenced from the same sample in a study of T cells in Graves' hyperthyroidism and ophthalmopathy. Amplification of TCR beta CDR3 regions used RNA as the template. First-round RT-PCR with HTBI primers amplified the TCR CDR3 region. TCRdb reanalysed the multiplex PCR reads using MiXCR and keeps one entry per CDR3 protein. The sample yields more than 500,000 distinct CDR3 sequences, around 42% seen once. Specimen: peripheral blood or thyroid tissue (not recorded which). All receptors derive from an adult woman with Graves' disease, either hyperthyroidism or ophthalmopathy (not recorded which).

This clonotype is a singleton in its sample. The chain employs TRBV7-2 and TRBJ1-2; 12 nucleotides agree with TRBD1. Germline values: CDR1 SGHTA, CDR2 FQGNSA. The ends lost 6 bases at V and 8 bases at J; junction bases unmatched: 13. The CDR3 covers 16 residues. The CDR3 sequence is CASRGQGASRIPGYTF. DNA for the CDR3: TGTGCCAGCAGGGGACAGGGGGCGAGCAGGATTCCCGGCTACACCTTC.

The chain joins TRBV7-9 to TRBJ2-7, with D possibly TRBD1 on 5 matching bases. The V end was cut by 5 bases, the J end by 0 bases, with 11 bases between. Germline V gene lookup returns CDR1 SEHNR and CDR2 FQNEAQ (reference sequence). This CDR3 is built from 14 residues. The CDR3 DNA reads as TGTGCCAGCAGCGAGACAGTTTACTCCTACGAGCAGTACTTC. Encoded protein: CASSETVYSYEQYF.

The V gene is TRBV7-6, the J gene TRBJ2-7, with D perhaps TRBD1 (6 bases). CDR1 and CDR2 from the germline V gene are SGHVS and FNYEAQ. This CDR3 comprises 14 residues. Trimming took off 3 bases at V and 5 bases at J, with 14 bases between the two ends. CDR3 residues: CASSLLGAGDEQYF. The CDR3, as DNA: TGTGCCAGCAGCTTGCTGGGGGCTGGCGACGAGCAGTACTTC.

V and J are TRBV20-1 and TRBJ2-5; D may be TRBD1 (6 bases). The CDR3 loop spans 18 amino acids. The germline V and J ends were trimmed by 6 bases and 4 bases, with 30 bases remaining between them. Germline CDR1 reads DFQATT; CDR2 reads SNEGSKA (reference sequence). This CDR3 reads CSATRNNGGGEGGETQYF. CDR3 nucleotides: TGCAGTGCAACCCGGAACAATGGTGGGGGCGAAGGAGGAGAGACCCAGTACTTC.

The J gene is TRBJ1-5, the V gene TRBV7-2, with D possibly TRBD1 on 5 matching bases. Germline CDR1 and CDR2: SGHTA and FQGNSA. V lost 2 bases, J lost 7 bases, and 12 bases lay in between. The length of the CDR3 is 14 residues. The CDR3 DNA reads as TGTGCCAGCAGCTTATTGCGGGGGGTACAGCCCCAGCATTTT. Translation gives CASSLLRGVQPQHF.

In its sample, this clonotype was seen once. This sequence joins TRBV11-2 and TRBJ2-5, with TRBD2 identical over 7 bases. CDR3 length: 15 amino acids. Germline V gene lookup returns CDR1 SGHAT and CDR2 FQNNGV. The J segment lost 5 bases and the V segment lost 2 bases, leaving 8 bases of the junction unmatched. The CDR3 DNA reads as TGTGCCAGCAGCTTACTCGGACTAGAAGACGAGACCCAGTACTTC. The encoded protein is CASSLLGLEDETQYF.

This clonotype was seen more than once but under ten times. The CDR3 nucleotides are TGTGCCAGCAGTGTGGCGATAGCGGGAAGTACAGATACGCAGTATTTT. Protein: CASSVAIAGSTDTQYF. This chain uses TRBV6-1 with TRBJ2-3, with 8 nucleotides matching TRBD2. With V trimmed by 4 bases and J by 3 bases, 9 bases remained unmatched. CDR1 is MNHNS and CDR2 is SASEGT in the germline V gene. CDR3 length: 16 amino acids.

This clonotype was recorded at least ten times. The CDR3 is CAWTRTGPYEQYF. In nucleotides, the CDR3 is TGTGCCTGGACCAGGACAGGCCCCTACGAGCAGTACTTC. The chain has TRBV30 and TRBJ2-7, with 7 bases lining up with TRBD1. Germline values: CDR1 GTSNPN, CDR2 SVGIG (reference sequence). V shed 4 bases and J 2 bases; nucleotides not matched to a gene: 5. This CDR3 spans 13 amino acids.

This clonotype showed up many times. The CDR3 loop reads CSASHGLERGERQPQHF. The DNA of the CDR3 is TGCAGTGCTAGTCACGGGCTCGAGAGGGGGGAACGTCAGCCCCAGCATTTT. J is TRBJ1-5 and V is TRBV20-1; D is perhaps TRBD1 (6 bases). Germline lookup yields CDR1 DFQATT and CDR2 SNEGSKA (reference sequence). V shed 3 bases and J shed 6 bases, with 24 bases lying between them. The length of the CDR3 is 17 residues.

As regards this clonotype: A much larger clone is a single base away; this may be a read error. V and J are TRBV20-1 and TRBJ2-5; D uncertain. Trimming pared 4 bases from V and 4 bases from J, leaving 10 bases between. There are 12 residues in the CDR3. The germline CDR1 and CDR2 sequences are DFQATT and SNEGSKA (reference sequence). The CDR3 region has the DNA TGCAGTGCTAAGGCTAATAGAGAGACCCAGTACTTC. Translating it yields CSAKANRETQYF.

The sample holds many counts of this clonotype. The gene calls are TRBV24-1 and TRBJ2-5, with TRBD2 matching over 8 bases. V lost 9 bases to trimming and J lost 5 bases; unmatched junction nucleotides: 13. The V gene's germline CDR1 is KGHDR and CDR2 SFDVKD. The CDR3 spans 15 residues. CDR3 bases: TGTGCCACCTCCTCTACGGGAGGGCCGTGGGAGACCCAGTACTTC. It translates to CATSSTGGPWETQYF.

The V gene is TRBV7-2, the J gene TRBJ1-2; 7 nucleotides align to TRBD1. V gave up 4 bases and J gave up 1 base; unmatched junction bases: 9. Germline CDR1 SGHTA, CDR2 FQGNSA. The CDR3 is 16 residues long. The CDR3 here is CASSSRQGRGNYGYTF. The DNA for the CDR3 is TGTGCCAGCAGCTCTAGACAGGGAAGGGGTAACTATGGCTACACCTTC.

This clonotype showed up many times. This chain links TRBV4-2 with TRBJ1-2; 7 nucleotides align to TRBD1. V lost 0 bases, J lost 5 bases, and 3 bases stayed unmatched. The CDR3 runs to 14 residues. In germline, CDR1 is LGHNA, CDR2 YNFKEQ. CDR3 sequence reads: CASSQDRTGYGYTF. The CDR3 coding sequence is TGTGCCAGCAGCCAAGACCGGACAGGATATGGCTACACCTTC.

To note about this clonotype: At one boundary the junction diverges from the germline segment, which might be a read error. The V gene is TRBV10-3, the J gene TRBJ2-7; D is perhaps TRBD2 (5 bases). CDR3 length: 15 amino acids. The germline gives CDR1 ENHRY, CDR2 SYGVKD. The CDR3 DNA reads as TGTGCCACCAGTGCCGCGGACTCGAGCTCCTACGAGCAGTACTTC. This encodes CATSAADSSSYEQYF.

As DNA, the CDR3 is TGCGCCAGCAGCCCCCGGGGCCCCCTCTTCTACGAGCAGTACTTC. Protein product: CASSPRGPLFYEQYF. The chain recombines TRBV4-1 with TRBJ2-7; TRBD1 or TRBD2 may be the D gene (5 bases each). Germline values: CDR1 MGHRA, CDR2 YSYEKL. Trimming took 4 bases from V and 3 from J, leaving 16 bases between them. The CDR3 runs to 15 residues.

This chain joins TRBV5-1 and TRBJ2-6, with a possible D match to TRBD2 (6 bases). V dropped 4 bases and J dropped 6 bases, with 11 bases sitting between them. This CDR3 region has 14 residues. Germline CDR1 reads SGHRS; CDR2 reads YFSETQ. The CDR3 DNA is TGCGCCAGCAGCGTCCGGGACTCGGCCAACGTCCTGACTTTC. Its protein product is CASSVRDSANVLTF.

The chain is built from TRBV2 and TRBJ1-5, with 7 bases matching TRBD1. J lost 8 bases, V lost 4 bases, and 11 bases had no gene match. Germline CDR1 reads SNHLY; CDR2 reads FYNNEI. The CDR3 contains 15 residues. The CDR3 spells CASSVLTGASEPQHF. In DNA, the CDR3 is TGTGCCAGCAGTGTTCTTACAGGGGCGAGTGAGCCCCAGCATTTT. Complete variable domain (other parts from reference TRBV2 and TRBJ1-5): EPEVTQTPSHQVTQMGQEVILRCVPISNHLYFYWYRQILGQKVEFLVSFYNNEISEKSEIFDDQFSVERPDGSNFTLKIRSTKLEDSAMYFCASSVLTGASEPQHFGDGTRLSIL.